This T cell receptor beta chain was obtained from a study of blood T cells in healthy people across ages. Notes on the study in general: Changes seen in expanded clonotypes were possibly confounded by donor CMV status left unknown.

Concerning this clonotype: Its target is unknown.

The total RNA that was extracted per sample amounted to at least 6 micrograms. Trimming removed 0 bases at V and 13 bases at J, with 16 bases between. CDR3 length: 14 amino acids. CDR1 and CDR2 (germline): MNHEY, SVGEGT. Primers used in a second PCR of roughly 6 to 12 cycles were a sample-barcoded 5' primer and a J-beta primer mix. TCRdb redid the calling of the 5' RACE reads with MiXCR, one entry per CDR3 protein. The sample has over a million distinct CDR3 sequences; 59% are singletons. This chain joins TRBV6-2 or TRBV6-3 and TRBJ2-4; D call uncertain. The sequence came from a man between 18 and 35 years old in good health. The sequencing sample was made of blood. The CDR3 here is CASSYSPRTGGQYF. The CDR3 DNA is TGTGCCAGCAGTTACTCACCCCGAACGGGTGGGCAGTACTTC.